This record looks at one T cell receptor (beta chain) sequence and its context. The data derive from a study of monozygotic twins with inflammatory bowel disease. CDR3 length: 16 residues. For every donor, one blood sample of 2 to 2.5 ml was drawn. Amplification used two nested PCRs: around 15 cycles, then approximately 9 cycles, on TCRalpha/TCRbeta cDNA. No DNA is given; TCRdb re-called the 5' RACE reads and lists each CDR3 protein once. The table for this sample gives around 380,000 distinct CDR3 sequences. V gene TRBV12-3 or TRBV12-4 combines with J gene TRBJ2-1; with no DNA, the TCRdb D assignment of TRBD2 cannot be verified. What was sequenced was blood. This receptor was identified in a human donor with ulcerative colitis or Crohn's disease, or a healthy co-twin of an affected twin (not recorded which). This chain's CDR3 is CASSSGLAINGHEQFF.